This T cell receptor beta chain emerged from a study of T cell responses to AZD1222 COVID-19 vaccine. Method: immunoSEQ multiplex PCR; TCRdb's copy keeps in-frame clones and lacks some. Of approximately 120,000 clones listed, 88% are singletons. Germline V CDR1 and CDR2: SGHTA, FQGTGA. V lost 6 bases and J lost 3; bases outside the gene matches: 5. The CDR3 is 15 residues long. The V call is TRBV7-3, the J call TRBJ2-1; the match to TRBD2 covers 10 bases. The clonotype was recovered from an adult in good health. This sample comprised peripheral blood, obtained on day 0 of AZD1222 vaccination. As DNA, the CDR3 is TGTGCCAGCAGTGCCGGGACTAGCGTCTACAATGAGCAGTTCTTC. This encodes CASSAGTSVYNEQFF. The entire variable domain, with the rest obtained from reference TRBV7-3 and TRBJ2-1, is as follows: GAGVSQTPSNKVTEKGKYVELRCDPISGHTALYWYRQSLGQGPEFLIYFQGTGAADDSGLPNDRFFAVRPEGSVSTLKIQRTERGDSAVYLCASSAGTSVYNEQFFGPGTRLTVL.